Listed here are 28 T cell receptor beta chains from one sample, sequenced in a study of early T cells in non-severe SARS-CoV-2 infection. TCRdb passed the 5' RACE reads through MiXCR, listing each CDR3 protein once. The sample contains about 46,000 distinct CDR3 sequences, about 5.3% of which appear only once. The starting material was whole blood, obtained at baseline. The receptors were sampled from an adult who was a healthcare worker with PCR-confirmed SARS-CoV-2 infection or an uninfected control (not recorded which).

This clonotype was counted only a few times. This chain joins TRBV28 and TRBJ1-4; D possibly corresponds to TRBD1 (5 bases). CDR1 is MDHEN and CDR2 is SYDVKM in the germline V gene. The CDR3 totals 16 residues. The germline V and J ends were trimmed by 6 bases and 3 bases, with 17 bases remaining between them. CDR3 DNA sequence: TGTGCCAGCAGCTTGGACGGAGGGGAGGCTAATGAAAAACTGTTTTTT. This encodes CASSLDGGEANEKLFF.

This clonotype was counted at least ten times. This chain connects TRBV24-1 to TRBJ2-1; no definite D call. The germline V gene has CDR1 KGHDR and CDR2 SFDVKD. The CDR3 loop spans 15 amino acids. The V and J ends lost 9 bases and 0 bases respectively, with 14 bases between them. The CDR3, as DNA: TGTGCCACCGCCGAGCCAGCCAGCTCCTACAATGAGCAGTTCTTC. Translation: CATAEPASSYNEQFF.

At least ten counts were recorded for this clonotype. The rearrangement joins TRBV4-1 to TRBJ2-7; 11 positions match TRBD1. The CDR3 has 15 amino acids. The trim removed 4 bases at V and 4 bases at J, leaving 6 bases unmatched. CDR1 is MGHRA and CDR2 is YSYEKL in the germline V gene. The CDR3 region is CASSRQDRGPYEQYF. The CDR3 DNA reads TGCGCCAGCAGCCGCCAGGACAGGGGGCCGTACGAGCAGTACTTC.

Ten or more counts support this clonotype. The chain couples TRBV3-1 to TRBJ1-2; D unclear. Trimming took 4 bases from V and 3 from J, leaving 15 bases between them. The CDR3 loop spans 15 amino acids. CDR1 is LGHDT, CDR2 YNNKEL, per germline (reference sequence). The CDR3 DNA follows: TGTGCCAGCAGCCGAGAAACCTTGCCCCACTATGGCTACACCTTC. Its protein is CASSRETLPHYGYTF.

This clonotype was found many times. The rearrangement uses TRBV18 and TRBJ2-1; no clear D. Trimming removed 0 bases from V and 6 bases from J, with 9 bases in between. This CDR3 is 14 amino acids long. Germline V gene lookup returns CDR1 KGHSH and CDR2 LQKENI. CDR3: CASSPPSRPNEQFF. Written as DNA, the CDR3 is TGTGCCAGCTCACCACCGTCCAGGCCCAATGAGCAGTTCTTC.

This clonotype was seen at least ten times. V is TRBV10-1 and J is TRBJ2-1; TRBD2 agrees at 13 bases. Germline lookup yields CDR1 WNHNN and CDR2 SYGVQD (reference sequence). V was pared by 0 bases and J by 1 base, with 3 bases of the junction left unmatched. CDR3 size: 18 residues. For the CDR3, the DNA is TGCGCCAGCAGTGAGTCGGTGACTAGCGGGGGGTCCTACAATGAGCAGTTCTTC. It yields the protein CASSESVTSGGSYNEQFF.

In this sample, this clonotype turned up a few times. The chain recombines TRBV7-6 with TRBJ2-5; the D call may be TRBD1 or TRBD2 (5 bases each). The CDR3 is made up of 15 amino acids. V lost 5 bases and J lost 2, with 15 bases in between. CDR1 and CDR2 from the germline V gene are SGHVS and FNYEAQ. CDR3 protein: CASSNFRERQETQYF. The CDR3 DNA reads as TGTGCCAGCAGCAACTTCAGGGAGCGGCAAGAGACCCAGTACTTC.

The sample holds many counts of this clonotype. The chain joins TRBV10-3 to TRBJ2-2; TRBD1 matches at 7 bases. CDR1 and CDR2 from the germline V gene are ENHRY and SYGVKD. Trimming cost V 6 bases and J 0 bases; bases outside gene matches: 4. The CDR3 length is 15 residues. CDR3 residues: CAIRVGQANTGELFF. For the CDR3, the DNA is TGTGCCATCAGGGTAGGACAGGCGAACACCGGGGAGCTGTTTTTT.

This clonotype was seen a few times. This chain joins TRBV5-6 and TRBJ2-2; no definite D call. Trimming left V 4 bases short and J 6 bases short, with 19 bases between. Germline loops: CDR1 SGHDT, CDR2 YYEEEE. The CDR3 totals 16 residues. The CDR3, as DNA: TGTGCCAGCAGCCTATTCCCGGACGGTCCGGCCGGGGAGCTGTTTTTT. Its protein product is CASSLFPDGPAGELFF.

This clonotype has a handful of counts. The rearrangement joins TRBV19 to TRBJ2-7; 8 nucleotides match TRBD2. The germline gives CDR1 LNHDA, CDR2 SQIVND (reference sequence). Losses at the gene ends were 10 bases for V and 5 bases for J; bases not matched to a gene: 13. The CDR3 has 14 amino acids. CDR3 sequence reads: CATSPAGGGNEQYF. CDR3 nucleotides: TGTGCCACCAGCCCCGCGGGAGGTGGCAACGAGCAGTACTTC.

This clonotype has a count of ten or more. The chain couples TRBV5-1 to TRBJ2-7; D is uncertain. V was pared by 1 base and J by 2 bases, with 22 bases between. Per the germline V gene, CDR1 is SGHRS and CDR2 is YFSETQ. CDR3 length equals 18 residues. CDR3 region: CASSLTVGQAIKAYEQYF. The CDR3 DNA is TGCGCCAGCAGCTTGACAGTTGGGCAGGCGATTAAAGCCTACGAGCAGTACTTC.

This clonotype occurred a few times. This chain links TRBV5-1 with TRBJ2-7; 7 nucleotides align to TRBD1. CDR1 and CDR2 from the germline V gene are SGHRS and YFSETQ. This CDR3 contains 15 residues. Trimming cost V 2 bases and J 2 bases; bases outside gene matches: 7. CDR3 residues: CASSFRQGEPYEQYF. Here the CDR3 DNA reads TGCGCCAGCAGCTTTCGCCAGGGGGAACCCTACGAGCAGTACTTC.

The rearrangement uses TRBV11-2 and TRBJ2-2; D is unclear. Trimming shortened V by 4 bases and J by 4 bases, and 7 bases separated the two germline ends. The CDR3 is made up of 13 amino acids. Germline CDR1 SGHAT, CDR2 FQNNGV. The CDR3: CASSSIATGELFF. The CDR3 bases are TGTGCCAGCAGCTCCATCGCCACCGGGGAGCTGTTTTTT.

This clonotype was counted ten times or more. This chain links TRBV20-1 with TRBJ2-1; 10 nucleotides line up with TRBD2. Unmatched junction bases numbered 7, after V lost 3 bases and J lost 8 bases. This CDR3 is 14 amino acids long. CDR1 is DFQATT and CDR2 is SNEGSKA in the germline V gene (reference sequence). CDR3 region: CSASVAGGFDEQFF. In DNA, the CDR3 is TGCAGTGCTAGCGTAGCGGGAGGTTTCGATGAGCAGTTCTTC.

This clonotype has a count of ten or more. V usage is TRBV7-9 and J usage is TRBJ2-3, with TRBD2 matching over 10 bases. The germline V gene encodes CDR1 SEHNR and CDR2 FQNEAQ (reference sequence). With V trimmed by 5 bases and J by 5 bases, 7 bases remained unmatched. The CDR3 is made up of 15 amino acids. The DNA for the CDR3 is TGTGCCAGCAGCCCCAGCGGGAGGGCAGAAGATACGCAGTATTTT. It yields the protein CASSPSGRAEDTQYF.

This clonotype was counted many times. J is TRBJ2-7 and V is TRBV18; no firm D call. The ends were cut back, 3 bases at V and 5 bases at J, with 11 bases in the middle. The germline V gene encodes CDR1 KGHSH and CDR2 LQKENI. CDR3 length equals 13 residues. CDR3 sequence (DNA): TGTGCCAGCTCACCCGGGCTAGTCGACGAGCAGTACTTC. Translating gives CASSPGLVDEQYF.

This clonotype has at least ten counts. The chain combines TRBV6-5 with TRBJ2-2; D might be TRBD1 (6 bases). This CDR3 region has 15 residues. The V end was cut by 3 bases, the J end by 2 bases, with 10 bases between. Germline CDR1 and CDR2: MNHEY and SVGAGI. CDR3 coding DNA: TGTGCCAGCAGTTATAGGACAGAAAACACCGGGGAGCTGTTTTTT. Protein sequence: CASSYRTENTGELFF.

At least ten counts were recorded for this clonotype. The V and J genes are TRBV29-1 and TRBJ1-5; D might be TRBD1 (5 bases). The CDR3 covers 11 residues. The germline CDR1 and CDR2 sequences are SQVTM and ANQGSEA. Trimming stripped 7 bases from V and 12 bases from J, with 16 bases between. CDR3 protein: CSGISGAVQHF. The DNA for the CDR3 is TGCAGCGGTATATCTGGGGCAGTCCAGCATTTT.

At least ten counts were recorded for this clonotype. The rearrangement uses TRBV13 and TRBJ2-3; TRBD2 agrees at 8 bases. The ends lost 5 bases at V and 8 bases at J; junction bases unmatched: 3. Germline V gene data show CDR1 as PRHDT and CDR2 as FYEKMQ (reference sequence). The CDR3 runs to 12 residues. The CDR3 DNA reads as TGTGCCAGCAGCAAGACTAGCGCTACGCAGTATTTT. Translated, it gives CASSKTSATQYF.

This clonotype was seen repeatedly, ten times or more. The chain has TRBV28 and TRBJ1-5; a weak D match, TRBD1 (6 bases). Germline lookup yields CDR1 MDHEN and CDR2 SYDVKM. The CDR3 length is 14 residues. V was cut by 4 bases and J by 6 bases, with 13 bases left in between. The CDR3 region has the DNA TGTGCCAGCAGTTCGGCGCAAGGGGGTCAGCCCCAGCATTTT. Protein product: CASSSAQGGQPQHF.

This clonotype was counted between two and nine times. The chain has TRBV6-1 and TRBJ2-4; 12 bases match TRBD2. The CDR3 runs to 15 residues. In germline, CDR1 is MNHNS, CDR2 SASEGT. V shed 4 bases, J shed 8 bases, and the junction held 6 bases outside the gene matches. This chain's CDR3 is CASSALAGGPDIQYF. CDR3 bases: TGTGCCAGCAGTGCCCTAGCGGGAGGGCCGGACATTCAGTACTTC.

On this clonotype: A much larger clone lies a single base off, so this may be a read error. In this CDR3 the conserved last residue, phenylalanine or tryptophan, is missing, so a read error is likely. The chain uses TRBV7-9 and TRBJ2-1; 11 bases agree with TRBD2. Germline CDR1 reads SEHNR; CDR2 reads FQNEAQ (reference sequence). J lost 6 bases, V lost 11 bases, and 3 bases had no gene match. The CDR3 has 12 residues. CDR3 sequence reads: CAAGLAANEQFL. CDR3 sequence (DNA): TGTGCCGCGGGACTAGCGGCCAATGAGCAGTTCCTC.

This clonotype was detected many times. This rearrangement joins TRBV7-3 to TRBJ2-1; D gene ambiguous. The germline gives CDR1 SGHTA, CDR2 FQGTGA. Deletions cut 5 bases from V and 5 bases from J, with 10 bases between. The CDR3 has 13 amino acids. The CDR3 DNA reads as TGTGCCAGCAGCCCCCCTGGGGACAATGAGCAGTTCTTC. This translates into CASSPPGDNEQFF.

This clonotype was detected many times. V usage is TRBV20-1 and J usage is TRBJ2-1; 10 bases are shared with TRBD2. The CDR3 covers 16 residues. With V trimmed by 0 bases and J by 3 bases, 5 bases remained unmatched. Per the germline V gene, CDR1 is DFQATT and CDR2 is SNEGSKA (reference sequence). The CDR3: CSARDLAGGIYNEQFF. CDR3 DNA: TGCAGTGCTAGAGATTTAGCGGGAGGTATCTACAATGAGCAGTTCTTC.

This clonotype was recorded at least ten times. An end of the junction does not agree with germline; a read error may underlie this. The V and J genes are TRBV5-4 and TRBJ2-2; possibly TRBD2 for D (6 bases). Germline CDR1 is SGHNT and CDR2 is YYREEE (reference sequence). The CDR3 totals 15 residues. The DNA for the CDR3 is TGTGCCAGCAGCCCCCCAACGAGGGCGGGCGGGGAGCTTTTTTTT. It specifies CASSPPTRAGGELFF.

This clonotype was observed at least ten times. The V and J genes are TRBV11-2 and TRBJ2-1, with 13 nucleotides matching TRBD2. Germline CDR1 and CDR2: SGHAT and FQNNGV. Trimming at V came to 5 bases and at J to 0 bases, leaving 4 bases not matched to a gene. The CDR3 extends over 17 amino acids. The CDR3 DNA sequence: TGTGCCAGCAGCCCTCGACTAGCGGGGGGCTCCTACAATGAGCAGTTCTTC. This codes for CASSPRLAGGSYNEQFF.

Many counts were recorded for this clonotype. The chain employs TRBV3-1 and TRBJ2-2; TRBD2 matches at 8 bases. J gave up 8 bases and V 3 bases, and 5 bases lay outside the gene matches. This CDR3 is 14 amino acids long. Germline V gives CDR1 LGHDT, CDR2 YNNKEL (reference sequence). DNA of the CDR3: TGTGCCAGCAGCCAGGCGGGAGGCGGGGGGGAGCTGTTTTTT. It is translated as CASSQAGGGGELFF.

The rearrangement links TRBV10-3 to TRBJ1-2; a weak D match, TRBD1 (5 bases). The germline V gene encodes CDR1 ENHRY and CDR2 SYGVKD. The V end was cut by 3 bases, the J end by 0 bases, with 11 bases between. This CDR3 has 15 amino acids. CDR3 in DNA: TGTGCCATCAGTGAAGGTGGGGGAGCTAACTATGGCTACACCTTC. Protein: CAISEGGGANYGYTF.